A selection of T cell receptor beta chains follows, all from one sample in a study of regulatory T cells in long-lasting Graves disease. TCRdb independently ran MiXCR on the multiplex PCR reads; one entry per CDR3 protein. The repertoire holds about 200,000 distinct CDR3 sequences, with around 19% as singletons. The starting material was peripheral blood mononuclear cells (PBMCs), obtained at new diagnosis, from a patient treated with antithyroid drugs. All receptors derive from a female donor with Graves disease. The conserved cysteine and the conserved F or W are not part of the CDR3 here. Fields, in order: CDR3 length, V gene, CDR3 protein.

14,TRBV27,ASSLTGVVDTDTQY
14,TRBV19,ASSTSGTGGPDTQY
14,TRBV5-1,ASSLATPPSTGELF
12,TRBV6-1,ASSVGGGRQPQH
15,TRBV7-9,ASTPGPGQGTNTEAF
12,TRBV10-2,ASREGQLNTEAF
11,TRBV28,ASTRRMNTEAF
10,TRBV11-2,ASYGLGPELF
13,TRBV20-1,SARVGLAGAYEQY
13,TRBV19,ASSGTDYSNQPQH
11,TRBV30,AWDARGAYEQY
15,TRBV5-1,ASSFRGHSPGANVLT
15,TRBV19,ASSATGLQGGANVLT
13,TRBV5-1,ASSGGLAGFGEQF
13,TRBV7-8,ASSLGRSLSDEQF
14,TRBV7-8,ASSKNRDRDLGEQF
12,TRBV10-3,AISSAITNYGYT
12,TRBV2,ASRQGQGIHEQY
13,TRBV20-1,SARDLTVSQETQY
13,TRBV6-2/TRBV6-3,ASRGQLADTGELF
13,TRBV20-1,SAELAGLPRDTQY
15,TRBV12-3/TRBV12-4,ASTERLGRASNSPFH
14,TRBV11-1,ASSLRDRGPQETQY
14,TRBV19,ASSIRSGAFHNEQF
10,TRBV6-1,ASWQHFEKLF
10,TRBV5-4,ASSPYNTEAF
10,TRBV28,ASSLKYGAYT
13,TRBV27,ASSLVGARGYGYT
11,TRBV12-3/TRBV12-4,ASRPTGSETQY
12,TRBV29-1,SVRTTSVNTEAF
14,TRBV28,ASSSPGGGRNQPQH
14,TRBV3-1,ASSQDLGGWDNEQF
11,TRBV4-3,ASSQELGDTQY